These 20 T cell receptor beta chains were all obtained from the same sample, sequenced in a study of breast tumors, draining lymph nodes, adjacent tissues (dated by TCRdb to 2016 to 2018). Libraries were built with multiplex PCR. Sequenced on an Illumina HiSeq 2000. TCRdb reran the public reads through fastp at Q25 and MiXCR, keeping productive beta chains. Entries that share a CDR3 protein sequence are merged under the most common genes and DNA. This sample lists roughly 130,000 distinct CDR3 sequences; around a third were detected once. The ten most abundant clones make up about 2.5% of the sample. The lymph node samples were taken from the axillary draining lymph nodes of breast cancer patients. Specimen: axillary lymph node tissue. These TCRs come from a female donor with breast cancer. Some clones in this sample may be carry-over from other donors' samples.

This clonotype was observed many times. The chain combines TRBV7-3 with TRBJ2-3, with 7 positions matching TRBD1. V lost 5 bases and J lost 1; bases outside the gene matches: 9. This CDR3 spans 16 amino acids. Germline loops: CDR1 SGHTA, CDR2 FQGTGA. CDR3 protein: CASSPRTGSGTDTQYF. CDR3 sequence (DNA): TGTGCCAGCAGCCCCAGGACAGGTTCTGGCACAGATACGCAGTATTTT.

This clonotype has at least ten counts. The chain employs TRBV29-1 and TRBJ1-2, with a possible D match to TRBD1 (5 bases). The germline CDR1 and CDR2 sequences are SQVTM and ANQGSEA. V was pared by 4 bases and J by 4 bases, with 25 bases between. The CDR3 sequence is 17 residues long. The CDR3 DNA reads as TGCAGCGTTGTAGGAGGGGAGGGGAGTATATCCTTCTATGGCTACACCTTC. It codes for CSVVGGEGSISFYGYTF.

The chain combines TRBV2 with TRBJ1-6; 11 bases fit TRBD1. CDR3 length: 13 residues. After removal of 8 bases from V and 10 bases from J, the junction contained 4 bases not matched to a gene. CDR1 and CDR2 from the germline V gene are SNHLY and FYNNEI. In DNA form, the CDR3 reads TGTGCCAGCCGGACAGGGGGCAAGTCACCCCTCCACTTT. This encodes CASRTGGKSPLHF.

Concerning this clonotype itself: Given the absence of the conserved phenylalanine or tryptophan at the CDR3 end, a read error is likely. It is unclear where the CDR3 begins or ends on the DNA, so no DNA is shown, and the CDR3 is as TCRdb lists it. This sequence joins TRBV19 and TRBJ1-2. The CDR3 is 12 amino acids long, termini counted. Looked up from germline, CDR1 is LNHDA and CDR2 is SQIVND (reference sequence). The chain's CDR3 is CASSPQEYGYAS.

This clonotype was recorded many times. This chain uses TRBV6-5 with TRBJ2-3; TRBD1 is a possible D gene (5 bases). This CDR3 contains 13 residues. Trimming cost V 6 bases and J 3 bases, with 10 bases left between them. The germline gives CDR1 MNHEY, CDR2 SVGAGI. The CDR3 bases are TGTGCCAGCAGGGGGCTTGGGACAGATACGCAGTATTTT. Amino acid sequence: CASRGLGTDTQYF.

The chain is built from TRBV6-5 and TRBJ2-6, with D perhaps being TRBD1 or TRBD2 (6 bases each). Germline assignment: CDR1 MNHEY and CDR2 SVGAGI. V was clipped by 6 bases and J by 11 bases, with 20 bases between them. The CDR3 is made up of 15 amino acids. The CDR3 DNA reads as TGTGCCAGCAGCTCCGGGGGCGCGGGGTCCTACGTCCTGACTTTC. It translates to CASSSGGAGSYVLTF.

The chain recombines TRBV20-1 with TRBJ2-7, with a weak D call TRBD2 (5 bases). This CDR3 is 13 amino acids long. CDR1 and CDR2 (germline): DFQATT, SNEGSKA (reference sequence). The V and J ends lost 0 bases and 5 bases respectively, with 11 bases between them. CDR3: CSARESGLDEQYF. CDR3 in DNA: TGCAGTGCTAGAGAAAGTGGACTCGACGAGCAGTACTTC.

This clonotype was detected once. A much larger clone differs by one base, so this may be a read error. The chain combines TRBV6-2 or TRBV6-3 with TRBJ2-1; TRBD2 agrees at 10 bases. The J call is doubtful: the DNA matches TRBJ2-7 better. The germline V gene has CDR1 MNHEY and CDR2 SVGEGT. The CDR3 length is 16 residues. This chain's CDR3 is CASRRYSGGLYNEQYF. The CDR3 DNA reads as TGTGCCAGCAGACGTTATAGCGGGGGGCTCTACAATGAGCAGTACTTC.

This chain uses TRBV2 with TRBJ1-4; tentatively, D is TRBD1 (5 bases). The CDR3 runs to 14 residues. CDR1 SNHLY and CDR2 FYNNEI come from the germline V gene. Trimming shortened V by 7 bases and J by 4 bases, and 13 bases separated the two germline ends. The DNA of the CDR3 is TGTGCCAGCACAACAAGACAGAGTAATGAAAAACTGTTTTTT. Translation gives CASTTRQSNEKLFF. The variable domain in full, completed from reference TRBV2 and TRBJ1-4, reads EPEVTQTPSHQVTQMGQEVILRCVPISNHLYFYWYRQILGQKVEFLVSFYNNEISEKSEIFDDQFSVERPDGSNFTLKIRSTKLEDSAMYFCASTTRQSNEKLFFGSGTQLSVL.

Remarks on this clonotype: One end of the junction varies from germline; a read error may be responsible. The J gene is TRBJ2-2, the V gene TRBV7-3; 7 bases fit TRBD2. Germline CDR1 reads SGHTA; CDR2 reads FQGTGA. This CDR3 is 13 amino acids long. CDR3 nucleotides: TGTGCCAGCAGGCTAGCGGACACCGGGGAGCTGTTTTTC. This encodes CASRLADTGELFF.

This clonotype was counted ten times or more. This chain uses TRBV13 with TRBJ1-5; a weak D match, TRBD1 (5 bases). Trimming left V 0 bases short and J 4 bases short, with 7 bases between. Germline CDR1 is PRHDT and CDR2 is FYEKMQ (reference sequence). The CDR3 runs to 14 residues. The CDR3 loop reads CASSLGGRNQPQHF. The CDR3 DNA reads as TGTGCCAGCAGCTTAGGGGGGCGGAATCAGCCCCAGCATTTT. The full variable domain, completed using reference TRBV13 and TRBJ1-5, is AAGVIQSPRHLIKEKRETATLKCYPIPRHDTVYWYQQGPGQDPQFLISFYEKMQSDKGSIPDRFSAQQFSDYHSELNMSSLELGDSALYFCASSLGGRNQPQHFGDGTRLSIL.

CDR3 bases: TGTGCCACTGAGGGGTTAGCCCCCTCCCAAGAGACCCAGTACTTC. Residues: CATEGLAPSQETQYF. The chain has TRBV15 and TRBJ2-5; D is possibly TRBD1 or TRBD2 (5 bases each). Trimming pared 9 bases from V and 1 base from J, leaving 18 bases between. This CDR3 comprises 15 residues. Germline V CDR1 and CDR2: LNHNV, YYDKDF (reference sequence). Looking up the rest from reference TRBV15 and TRBJ2-5 gives the full variable domain: DAMVIQNPRYQVTQFGKPVTLSCSQTLNHNVMYWYQQKSSQAPKLLFHYYDKDFNNEADTPDNFQSRRPNTSFCFLDIRSPGLGDTAMYLCATEGLAPSQETQYFGPGTRLLVL.

Ten or more counts support this clonotype. The gene calls are TRBV5-6 and TRBJ1-2; D may be TRBD1 (5 bases). V dropped 0 bases and J dropped 4 bases, with 16 bases sitting between them. The CDR3 sequence is 16 residues long. CDR1 and CDR2 from the germline V gene are SGHDT and YYEEEE. CDR3 DNA: TGTGCCAGCAGCTTGGCCGGCACAGGAGAGGCCTATGGCTACACCTTC. Protein sequence: CASSLAGTGEAYGYTF.

V is TRBV15 and J is TRBJ2-5, with D unclear. The CDR3 is 14 amino acids. Germline V gene lookup returns CDR1 LNHNV and CDR2 YYDKDF (reference sequence). Trimming cost V 1 base and J 7 bases, with 13 bases left between them. CDR3 in DNA: TGTGCCACCAGCAGAGGACCAAGCAGAGGGACCCAGTACTTC. Protein: CATSRGPSRGTQYF.

The rearrangement links TRBV10-3 to TRBJ2-7; the D gene could be TRBD1 or TRBD2 (5 bases each). Deletions cut 2 bases from V and 2 bases from J, with 7 bases between. There are 13 residues in the CDR3. CDR1 and CDR2 (germline): ENHRY, SYGVKD. CDR3 sequence (DNA): TGTGCCATCAGTGAGGGGACGCCCTACGAGCAGTACTTC. This codes for CAISEGTPYEQYF.

Concerning this clonotype: A junction end diverges from the germline sequence, so it may reflect a read error. This rearrangement joins TRBV7-6 to TRBJ2-1, with a possible D match to TRBD2 (5 bases). The germline V gene has CDR1 SGHVS and CDR2 FNYEAQ. CDR3 size: 15 residues. In DNA, the CDR3 is TGTGCCGGCAGCTTAACTAACGGGGTGTACAATGAGCAGCTCTTC. Its protein is CAGSLTNGVYNEQLF.

The sample holds many counts of this clonotype. V is TRBV4-1 and J is TRBJ1-5, with D perhaps TRBD1 (5 bases). The V end lost 1 base, the J end lost 2 bases, and 9 bases lay between the germline ends. The CDR3 spans 15 residues. Per the germline V gene, CDR1 is MGHRA and CDR2 is YSYEKL. The CDR3 reads CASSQVPTGNQPQHF. The DNA of the CDR3 is TGCGCCAGCAGCCAAGTCCCGACAGGCAATCAGCCCCAGCATTTT.

Only one count was recorded for this clonotype. It may be a read error: a sequence one base away is much more abundant. This sequence joins TRBV28 and TRBJ2-7; D is uncertain. The CDR3 runs to 13 residues. With 5 bases removed from V and 2 bases from J, the gap between germline ends came to 10 bases. Germline V CDR1 and CDR2: MDHEN, SYDVKM. CDR3 amino acids: CASSLTTTYEQYF. Here the CDR3 DNA reads TGTGCCAGCAGTCTTACAACCACCTACGAGCAGTACTTC.

This clonotype was detected ten times or more. CDR3 nucleotide sequence: TGTGCCAGCAGCCTCCCGGGGGCAGCTAATGAAAAACTGTTTTTT. This encodes CASSLPGAANEKLFF. The J gene is TRBJ1-4, the V gene TRBV5-8, with TRBD1 as a possible D gene (6 bases). The CDR3 extends over 15 amino acids. Germline CDR1 SGHTS, CDR2 YDEGEE. The ends were cut back, 4 bases at V and 3 bases at J, with 13 bases in the middle.

This clonotype occurred many times. This chain joins TRBV29-1 and TRBJ1-5; D is uncertain. V lost 4 bases and J lost 2, with 6 bases in between. This CDR3 contains 12 residues. The V gene's germline CDR1 is SQVTM and CDR2 ANQGSEA. DNA for the CDR3: TGCAGCGTTGCGACCGGCAATCAGCCCCAGCATTTT. Translation gives CSVATGNQPQHF.